One and the same sample provided the 15 T cell receptor beta chains below, sequenced in a study of shared clonotypes between healthy human individuals. Assay used: immunoSEQ multiplex PCR; TCRdb lists only in-frame clones, some missing. The table has 640,000 or so clones, about three quarters seen once. Specimen: memory CD4+ T cells sorted from blood. The subset was: CD45RA-negative fraction. The receptors shown here come from a woman aged 25 to 39 in good health.

This sequence joins TRBV14 and TRBJ1-4; 10 bases line up with TRBD1. CDR3 size: 16 residues. CDR1 is SGHDN and CDR2 is FVKESK in the germline V gene. J lost 3 bases, V lost 4 bases, and 5 bases had no gene match. DNA of the CDR3: TGTGCCAGCAGCCTAGGACAGGGGGGACCTAATGAAAAACTGTTTTTT. Amino acid sequence: CASSLGQGGPNEKLFF.

This rearrangement joins TRBV19 to TRBJ1-1, with D hard to call. Germline-derived CDR1 and CDR2 are LNHDA and SQIVND (reference sequence). With 4 bases removed from V and 2 bases from J, the gap between germline ends came to 8 bases. The CDR3 consists of 13 residues. The CDR3 loop reads CASSTQVNTEAFF. The CDR3 DNA follows: TGTGCCAGTAGTACCCAGGTTAACACTGAAGCTTTCTTT.

The chain joins TRBV4-1 to TRBJ2-7, with no clear D. Trimming stripped 1 base from V and 5 bases from J, with 12 bases between. The CDR3 is 14 amino acids. Germline V CDR1 and CDR2: MGHRA, YSYEKL. As DNA, the CDR3 is TGCGCCAGCAGCCAAGGTCCCCTTGGGGACGAGCAGTACTTC. Translated, it gives CASSQGPLGDEQYF.

The count of this clone is one. The gene calls are TRBV4-2 and TRBJ2-1; 9 positions match TRBD2. Germline V gene data show CDR1 as LGHNA and CDR2 as YNFKEQ. The trim removed 0 bases at V and 3 bases at J, leaving 3 bases unmatched. The CDR3 covers 16 residues. CDR3 amino acids: CASSQDSGRIYNEQFF. CDR3 DNA: TGTGCCAGCAGCCAAGATAGCGGGAGAATCTACAATGAGCAGTTCTTC.

The chain recombines TRBV30 with TRBJ1-3; 8 bases align to TRBD1. The ends lost 0 bases at V and 4 bases at J; junction bases unmatched: 11. Germline loops: CDR1 GTSNPN, CDR2 SVGIG (reference sequence). The CDR3 loop spans 17 amino acids. In nucleotides, the CDR3 is TGTGCCTGGAGTGTACGCGGGAACAGGGGGTCGGGAAACACCATATATTTT. Its protein is CAWSVRGNRGSGNTIYF.

The rearrangement links TRBV28 to TRBJ1-2, with TRBD1 matching over 10 bases. V was pared by 4 bases and J by 7 bases, with 12 bases of the junction left unmatched. The CDR3 is made up of 16 amino acids. CDR1 is MDHEN, CDR2 SYDVKM, per germline. The CDR3 coding sequence is TGTGCCAGCAGTTCGGGACAGGGGCCGGGGGATGGTGGCTACACCTTC. Amino acid sequence: CASSSGQGPGDGGYTF.

This chain uses TRBV25-1 with TRBJ2-5, with unresolved D. Judging by the DNA end, TRBJ2-7 fits better; the J call may be wrong. The CDR3 totals 12 residues. Germline values: CDR1 MGHDK, CDR2 SYGVNS. The CDR3, as DNA: TGTGCCAGCAGTGATCCCTCCTACGAGCAGTACTTC. Protein sequence: CASSDPSYEQYF.

This chain joins TRBV15 and TRBJ2-1; 10 nucleotides align to TRBD1. Germline assignment: CDR1 LNHNV and CDR2 YYDKDF (reference sequence). This CDR3 is built from 16 residues. After removal of 4 bases from V and 10 bases from J, the junction contained 13 bases not matched to a gene. CDR3: CATSMRFGTGAAEQFF. For the CDR3, the DNA is TGTGCCACCAGCATGAGGTTCGGGACAGGGGCAGCCGAGCAGTTCTTC.

There are many counts of this clone. This chain joins TRBV5-4 and TRBJ2-5; the match to TRBD2 covers 12 bases. The CDR3 contains 19 residues. The J segment lost 4 bases and the V segment lost 0 bases, leaving 13 bases of the junction unmatched. From germline, CDR1 is SGHNT and CDR2 YYREEE (reference sequence). The CDR3 sequence is CASSLAIFATSGSPETQYF. For the CDR3, the DNA is TGTGCCAGCAGCTTGGCCATCTTCGCGACTAGCGGGAGTCCAGAGACCCAGTACTTC.

This rearrangement joins TRBV5-1 to TRBJ2-2; D gene ambiguous. CDR1 and CDR2 (germline): SGHRS, YFSETQ. This CDR3 region has 16 residues. V was pared by 0 bases and J by 1 base, with 10 bases between. The CDR3 spells CASSLEVAKNTGELFF. The CDR3 bases are TGCGCCAGCAGCTTGGAGGTAGCAAAGAACACCGGGGAGCTGTTTTTT.

Ten or more counts support this clone. The gene calls are TRBV7-9 and TRBJ1-5; D unresolved. With 1 base removed from V and 6 bases from J, the gap between germline ends came to 7 bases. Per the germline V gene, CDR1 is SEHNR and CDR2 is FQNEAQ (reference sequence). The CDR3 is made up of 13 amino acids. CDR3 in amino acids: CASSLGLSQPQHF. In DNA, the CDR3 is TGTGCCAGCAGCTTAGGGTTGAGTCAGCCCCAGCATTTT. Combining the CDR3 with reference TRBV7-9 and TRBJ1-5 gives the whole variable domain DTGVSQNPRHKITKRGQNVTFRCDPISEHNRLYWYRQTLGQGPEFLTYFQNEAQLEKSRLLSDRFSAERPKGSFSTLEIQRTEQGDSAMYLCASSLGLSQPQHFGDGTRLSIL.

The rearrangement joins TRBV6-4 to TRBJ2-7; weak D call: TRBD2 (5 bases). Germline CDR1 is MRHNA and CDR2 is SNTAGT. Trimming pared 6 bases from V and 6 bases from J, leaving 15 bases between. CDR3 length: 13 residues. The CDR3: CASSTQPGSEQYF. CDR3 nucleotides: TGTGCCAGCAGCACTCAACCGGGAAGCGAGCAGTACTTC.

The sample holds one count of this clone. The genes are TRBV19 and TRBJ2-6, with D hard to call. CDR3 length: 14 residues. Germline-derived CDR1 and CDR2 are LNHDA and SQIVND (reference sequence). The V and J ends lost 3 bases and 0 bases respectively, with 3 bases between them. The CDR3 region has the DNA TGTGCCAGTAGTATCCCCTCTGGGGCCAACGTCCTGACTTTC. This codes for CASSIPSGANVLTF. Using reference TRBV19 and TRBJ2-6 for the parts outside the CDR3, the full variable domain is DGGITQSPKYLFRKEGQNVTLSCEQNLNHDAMYWYRQDPGQGLRLIYYSQIVNDFQKGDIAEGYSVSREKKESFPLTVTSAQKNPTAFYLCASSIPSGANVLTFGAGSRLTVL.

The V gene is TRBV7-2, the J gene TRBJ1-5, with D unresolved. CDR1 and CDR2 from the germline V gene are SGHTA and FQGNSA. The CDR3 covers 14 residues. Between the trimmed V and J ends, which lost 2 bases and 7 bases, there was a span of 12 bases. The CDR3 DNA sequence: TGTGCCAGCAGCTTAACATGGCAAACGCAGCCCCAGCATTTT. It is translated as CASSLTWQTQPQHF.

This chain joins TRBV19 and TRBJ1-4, with 7 bases lining up with TRBD1. The length of the CDR3 is 14 residues. The trim removed 6 bases at V and 5 bases at J, leaving 6 bases unmatched. Germline V gives CDR1 LNHDA, CDR2 SQIVND (reference sequence). CDR3 sequence (DNA): TGTGCCAGTAGACGACAGGGCGACAATGAAAAACTGTTTTTT. This gives the protein CASRRQGDNEKLFF.